Given below is one TCR beta chain in context. Its target is not known. The sample comes from a study of vaccination and CD4 T cells after COVID-19. Looking at the study overall: The convalescent group had six males, four females, seven Caucasians, two Asians, one multiracial.

Germline V CDR1 and CDR2: MRHNA, SNTAGT. The V gene lost 4 bases and the J gene lost 0 bases, with 6 bases spanning the gap. The CDR3 has 13 residues. Sequenced with the Oncomine TCR Beta short-read assay was DNA taken from cultured CD4+ T cells. Via MiXCR, TCRdb re-called the PCR reads, giving one row per CDR3 protein. The profile shows roughly 18,000 distinct CDR3 sequences, just under 45% of them singletons. Indicated treatment: approximately 10-day PBMC culture with coronavirus spike peptide pools or control peptides (ViraFEST assay). The starting material was CD4+ T cells from blood, cultured in vitro, obtained after SARS-CoV-2 vaccination. The clonotype comes from a human donor who had recovered from COVID-19. V and J are TRBV6-4 and TRBJ1-1; the D is unclear. CDR3 loop: CASSVDLNTEAFF. For the CDR3, the DNA is TGTGCCAGCAGTGTTGACCTGAACACTGAAGCTTTCTTT.